The 5 T cell receptor beta chains listed next were all sequenced from one sample in a study of blood T cells in healthy people across ages. A second roughly 6 to 11 cycle PCR used barcoded and J-beta primers. TCRdb fed the 5' RACE reads into MiXCR, producing one record per CDR3 protein. This sample yields 850,000 to 1,000,000 distinct CDR3 sequences, of which 51% are seen a single time; around 21% belongs to the top ten. Material: blood. The receptors were sampled from a woman aged 60-70 years in good health.

This sequence joins TRBV4-2 and TRBJ2-1, with a possible D match to TRBD1 (6 bases). Germline V lookup: CDR1 LGHNA, CDR2 YNFKEQ. The CDR3 is 16 residues long. V lost 4 bases, J lost 7 bases, and 20 bases lay in between. CDR3 coding DNA: TGTGCCAGCAGCCCGGCCGGGGCAGGGGCCTCGAATGAGCAGTTCTTC. Translating it yields CASSPAGAGASNEQFF.

This clonotype was seen only a few times. The genes are TRBV9 and TRBJ2-5; D uncertain. V gave up 10 bases and J gave up 2 bases, with 12 bases separating them. Germline V lookup: CDR1 SGDLS, CDR2 YYNGEE. This CDR3 has 12 residues. Here the CDR3 DNA reads TGTGCCCCCTTAGGATCTCAAGAGACCCAGTACTTC. Translating gives CAPLGSQETQYF.

The chain links TRBV28 to TRBJ1-5; D gene uncertain. The CDR3 consists of 12 residues. CDR1 and CDR2 from the germline V gene are MDHEN and SYDVKM. Trimming shortened V by 6 bases and J by 10 bases, and 13 bases separated the two germline ends. The DNA for the CDR3 is TGTGCCAGCAGCCAGCCCCTACAACCCCAGCATTTT. This translates into CASSQPLQPQHF.

The genes are TRBV5-1 and TRBJ2-4; perhaps TRBD1 as D (5 bases). Germline loops: CDR1 SGHRS, CDR2 YFSETQ. The CDR3 consists of 14 residues. Trimming stripped 2 bases from V and 7 bases from J, with 13 bases between. CDR3 loop: CASSFRPGQNIQYF. The CDR3 DNA follows: TGCGCCAGCAGCTTCCGTCCAGGGCAGAACATTCAGTACTTC.

V and J are TRBV20-1 and TRBJ1-1; D uncertain. The ends were cut back, 0 bases at V and 3 bases at J, with 14 bases in the middle. The CDR3 runs 15 residues. Germline values: CDR1 DFQATT, CDR2 SNEGSKA (reference sequence). The CDR3 loop reads CSARDGEIVHTEAFF. The CDR3 DNA reads as TGCAGTGCTAGAGATGGAGAAATAGTACACACTGAAGCTTTCTTT.